This TCR beta chain was recovered during a study of response to subunit inactivated influenza vaccine. Broader study findings: Each seasonal flu vaccination may recruit only limited new T cells, authors suggested.

About this clonotype: Its specificity is not known.

TCRdb itself ran the RT-PCR reads through MiXCR, one entry per CDR3 protein. This sample has hundreds of thousands of distinct CDR3 sequences, with 20% to 25% found just once. Per the germline V gene, CDR1 is SGHAT and CDR2 is FQNNGV. The germline V and J ends were trimmed by 5 bases and 3 bases, with 8 bases remaining between them. There are 13 residues in the CDR3. This TCR came from a man between 50 and 75 years old who received an inactivated influenza vaccine. The source was PBMCs from blood, collected about 20 months after vaccination. The chain recombines TRBV11-2 with TRBJ2-4; a weak D match, TRBD1 (5 bases). The CDR3 region is CASSPDIKNIQYF. CDR3 bases: TGTGCCAGCAGCCCGGACATCAAAAACATTCAGTACTTC.